This TCR beta chain was identified during a study of shared clonotypes between healthy human individuals. Whole-study results and caveats: Around 5% of naive CD4 clonotypes were shared across a handful of donors. Specimens sampled were limited to blood, with tissue repertoires likely differing.

As to this clone: Its matching antigen is unknown.

Repertoires were generated with immunoSEQ multiplex PCR, while TCRdb's copy carries only in-frame clones and drops some. The table lists about 990,000 clones, around 78% of them singletons. The CDR3 loop spans 14 amino acids. Trimming cost V 2 bases and J 5 bases, with 12 bases left between them. Germline assignment: CDR1 SGHNT and CDR2 YYREEE (reference sequence). Investigators divided CD4+ cells into CD45RA+ naive and CD45RA-negative memory subsets. The chain couples TRBV5-4 to TRBJ2-3; D gene uncertain. This sequence was found in a man between 18 and 35 years old in good health. Some clones in this sample may be carry-over from other donors' samples. Sequenced material: memory CD4+ T cells from PBMCs. Subset noted: CD45RA-negative fraction. The CDR3 spells CASSFSGSQDTQYF. In DNA, the CDR3 is TGTGCCAGCAGCTTCTCGGGTTCACAAGATACGCAGTATTTT.